The present T cell receptor (beta chain) was sequenced within a study of T-cell reconstitution after alpha-beta-depleted transplantation in children. The CDR3 has 13 residues. V lost 1 base, J lost 7 bases, and 11 bases lay in between. Germline CDR1 reads LGHDT; CDR2 reads YNNKEL (reference sequence). Study-wide results and limits: T-cell numbers and diversity one year post-transplant derived largely from freshly generated T cells. Where some patients showed high TCRbeta diversity at day 60, it came from recipient T cells and thymic progenitors that had survived.

Regarding this clonotype: Antigen: not known.

Construction of the TCRbeta library involved unique molecular identifiers. TCRdb reprocessed the PCR reads with MiXCR, giving one entry per CDR3 protein. This sample carries about 640,000 distinct CDR3 sequences, over 10% of them seen once, and the ten largest clones take over 2%. The chain is built from TRBV3-1 and TRBJ2-7, with D unclear. This TCR was recovered from a male patient younger than 18 who had a stem cell transplant for acute myeloid leukemia, so the T cells may come from the graft donor. Material: PBMCs, mostly from graft donor cells, obtained 360 days after TCRalphabeta/CD19-depleted stem cell transplant. As DNA, the CDR3 is TGTGCCAGCAGCCAAGTGGGATGGCAGGAGCAGTACTTC. This encodes CASSQVGWQEQYF.